These 7 T cell receptor beta chains were all obtained from the same sample, sequenced in a study of blood T cell repertoires in COVID-19. Data came from immunoSEQ multiplex PCR; TCRdb stores just in-frame clones and leaves some out. The sample contains some 170,000 clones, 87% of which appear only once. The sequenced material came from peripheral blood. The receptors come from a woman in her fifties or sixties with acute or convalescent COVID-19.

The chain is built from TRBV7-9 and TRBJ2-5; 11 nucleotides match TRBD2. Per the germline V gene, CDR1 is SEHNR and CDR2 is FQNEAQ (reference sequence). V shed 8 bases and J 5 bases; nucleotides not matched to a gene: 7. This CDR3 has 14 amino acids. CDR3 DNA sequence: TGTGCCAGCGGGCCGGGACTAGCGGTCGAGACCCAGTACTTC. Translation gives CASGPGLAVETQYF. Full variable domain (rest looked up from reference TRBV7-9 and TRBJ2-5): DTGVSQNPRHKITKRGQNVTFRCDPISEHNRLYWYRQTLGQGPEFLTYFQNEAQLEKSRLLSDRFSAERPKGSFSTLEIQRTEQGDSAMYLCASGPGLAVETQYFGPGTRLLVL.

The chain joins TRBV4-3 to TRBJ2-3; D possibly corresponds to TRBD1 (7 bases). Looked up from germline, CDR1 is LGHNA and CDR2 is YSLEER. Trimming pared 6 bases from V and 1 base from J, leaving 14 bases between. The CDR3 length is 15 residues. The CDR3 DNA is TGCGCCAGCAGTCTAGGCAGGGGGGGCACAGATACGCAGTATTTT. Translation: CASSLGRGGTDTQYF.

The sample holds one count of this clone. The chain couples TRBV14 to TRBJ2-4, with D possibly TRBD1 on 5 matching bases. Trimming shortened V by 1 base and J by 1 base, and 5 bases separated the two germline ends. Germline loops: CDR1 SGHDN, CDR2 FVKESK. The length of the CDR3 is 14 residues. CDR3 sequence: CASSQAGAKNIQYF. The CDR3 bases are TGTGCCAGCAGCCAAGCAGGGGCCAAAAACATTCAGTACTTC.

The sample holds one count of this clone. The chain recombines TRBV7-2 with TRBJ2-1, with 9 bases identical to TRBD2. With 1 base clipped from V and 9 bases from J, the junction kept 13 bases outside the gene matches. CDR1 is SGHTA and CDR2 is FQGNSA in the germline V gene. The CDR3 is 17 amino acids. Here the CDR3 reads CASSLELGLAPWGEQFF. The CDR3 coding sequence is TGTGCCAGCAGCTTAGAATTGGGACTAGCACCCTGGGGTGAGCAGTTCTTC.

This sequence joins TRBV6-4 and TRBJ2-7; a weak D match, TRBD2 (6 bases). Trimming stripped 10 bases from V and 9 bases from J, with 10 bases between. The CDR3 contains 9 residues. CDR1 is MRHNA, CDR2 SNTAGT, per germline. The CDR3 sequence is CAIQGLQYF. CDR3 coding DNA: TGTGCCATCCAGGGACTGCAGTACTTC.

The rearrangement joins TRBV7-2 to TRBJ1-2; maybe TRBD1 (5 bases). V was clipped by 5 bases and J by 4 bases, with 17 bases between them. This CDR3 spans 15 amino acids. Germline V gene lookup returns CDR1 SGHTA and CDR2 FQGNSA. CDR3 protein: CASSPQSGGFYGYTF. CDR3 DNA: TGTGCCAGCAGCCCACAAAGCGGGGGGTTCTATGGCTACACCTTC.

CDR3 DNA: TGTGCCACCAGCGAGTTCCCGTCTGATGAGCAGTTCTTC. Its protein product is CATSEFPSDEQFF. The J gene is TRBJ2-1, the V gene TRBV15; D uncertain. The CDR3 runs to 13 residues. Trimming removed 5 bases at V and 8 bases at J, with 13 bases between. The germline gives CDR1 LNHNV, CDR2 YYDKDF (reference sequence).